The 16 T cell receptor beta chains listed next were all sequenced from one sample in a study of OX40 agonist ivuxolimab in advanced cancers. Some clones are missing from TCRdb's copy, which holds only in-frame ones; the method was immunoSEQ multiplex PCR. The profile shows about 95,000 clones, 85% to 90% of them singletons. The material sequenced was CD4+ or CD8+ T cells sorted from blood, taken in a trial of the OX40 agonist ivuxolimab. The receptor set was obtained from an adult with an advanced solid tumor such as melanoma, head and neck, liver or kidney cancer.

CDR3 loop: CASSLRTVFDKDTDTQYF. DNA for the CDR3: TGTGCCAGCAGCCTTCGGACAGTATTCGACAAAGACACAGATACGCAGTATTTT. The chain employs TRBV13 and TRBJ2-3; a weak D match, TRBD1 (6 bases). CDR3 size: 18 residues. The germline V gene has CDR1 PRHDT and CDR2 FYEKMQ (reference sequence). The V gene lost 5 bases and the J gene lost 2 bases, with 23 bases spanning the gap.

Written as DNA, the CDR3 is TGTGCCACCAGATCGAGGGGGGGTAGCGGGAGATCCTACAATGAGCAGTTCTTC. Encoded protein: CATRSRGGSGRSYNEQFF. This chain connects TRBV15 to TRBJ2-1, with 9 nucleotides matching TRBD2. J gave up 1 base and V 6 bases, and 13 bases lay outside the gene matches. Germline-derived CDR1 and CDR2 are LNHNV and YYDKDF (reference sequence). CDR3 length: 18 amino acids.

The chain recombines TRBV12-5 with TRBJ2-1; 7 positions agree with TRBD1. Trimming removed 7 bases from V and 4 bases from J; junction bases left unmatched: 7. Germline assignment: CDR1 LGHNT and CDR2 FRNRAP. This CDR3 spans 14 amino acids. The CDR3 sequence is CASAKGTAYNEQFF. The CDR3 nucleotides read TGTGCTAGTGCCAAAGGGACAGCATACAATGAGCAGTTCTTC.

This rearrangement joins TRBV5-1 to TRBJ2-1; a weak D match, TRBD1 (8 bases). The V gene lost 0 bases and the J gene lost 4 bases, with 14 bases spanning the gap. The germline gives CDR1 SGHRS, CDR2 YFSETQ. This CDR3 has 16 amino acids. The CDR3 region has the DNA TGCGCCAGCAGCTTGGGAGCGGGACAGGCATACAATGAGCAGTTCTTC. Amino acid sequence: CASSLGAGQAYNEQFF.

V gene TRBV10-3 combines with J gene TRBJ1-5, with D unresolved. Germline CDR1 is ENHRY and CDR2 is SYGVKD. This CDR3 has 14 residues. Trimming stripped 6 bases from V and 6 bases from J, with 15 bases between. The DNA for the CDR3 is TGTGCCATCAGCCCGGAGCGAGGGAGTCAGCCCCAGCATTTT. This translates into CAISPERGSQPQHF.

This chain joins TRBV5-1 and TRBJ1-2; possible D gene TRBD1, 6 bases. CDR1 SGHRS and CDR2 YFSETQ come from the germline V gene. V was cut by 0 bases and J by 4 bases, with 10 bases left in between. The CDR3 contains 14 residues. DNA of the CDR3: TGCGCCAGCAGCTTGGGCAGGGGAGCCTATGGCTACACCTTC. This gives the protein CASSLGRGAYGYTF.

The chain is built from TRBV7-2 and TRBJ2-1, with D possibly matching TRBD2 (6 bases). Germline V gene sequence: CDR1 SGHTA, CDR2 FQGNSA. V lost 4 bases and J lost 8, with 12 bases in between. The CDR3 is 13 amino acids. CDR3 nucleotide sequence: TGTGCCAGCAGCTACGGGAGACGGGATGAGCAGTTCTTC. Translated, it gives CASSYGRRDEQFF.

This clone was recorded only once. The chain carries TRBV11-3 and TRBJ1-3; no clear D gene. CDR3 length: 13 amino acids. Germline assignment: CDR1 SGHNT and CDR2 YENEEA. The V end lost 2 bases, the J end lost 3 bases, and 5 bases lay between the germline ends. The CDR3 nucleotides are TGTGCCAGCAGCTTAAGTTATGGAAACACCATATATTTT. It translates to CASSLSYGNTIYF.

The chain is built from TRBV30 and TRBJ2-1; D is undetermined. V was trimmed by 3 bases and J by 5 bases, leaving 14 bases between them. The CDR3 loop spans 14 amino acids. CDR1 is GTSNPN, CDR2 SVGIG, per germline (reference sequence). The CDR3 loop reads CAWRKDQANNEQFF. The CDR3 region has the DNA TGTGCCTGGAGGAAGGACCAGGCTAACAATGAGCAGTTCTTC. The full variable domain, with the rest looked up from reference TRBV30 and TRBJ2-1, is SQTIHQWPATLVQPVGSPLSLECTVEGTSNPNLYWYRQAAGRGLQLLFYSVGIGQISSEVPQNLSASRPQDRQFILSSKKLLLSDSGFYLCAWRKDQANNEQFFGPGTRLTVL.

The chain carries TRBV6-1 and TRBJ1-5, with D perhaps matching TRBD1 (5 bases). From germline, CDR1 is MNHNS and CDR2 SASEGT. This CDR3 is built from 12 residues. Trimming left V 8 bases short and J 6 bases short, with 11 bases between. CDR3 coding DNA: TGTGCCAGCGTCGGTGGGGGTCAGCCCCAGCATTTT. Its protein is CASVGGGQPQHF.

The rearrangement joins TRBV2 to TRBJ1-2; D ambiguous. Germline-derived CDR1 and CDR2 are SNHLY and FYNNEI. The CDR3 totals 14 residues. V was clipped by 2 bases and J by 5 bases, with 12 bases between them. The CDR3 reads CASSERGIKYGYTF. Here the CDR3 DNA reads TGTGCCAGCAGTGAACGGGGTATTAAGTATGGCTACACCTTC.

The chain joins TRBV5-6 to TRBJ1-2; D call uncertain. Germline loops: CDR1 SGHDT, CDR2 YYEEEE. Trimming pared 0 bases from V and 4 bases from J, leaving 7 bases between. The CDR3 consists of 13 residues. The CDR3 nucleotides are TGTGCCAGCAGCTTGGAGGCAGTCTATGGCTACACCTTC. Its translation is CASSLEAVYGYTF.

About this clone itself: An end of the junction does not agree with germline; a read error may underlie this. The rearrangement joins TRBV30 to TRBJ2-7; D is possibly TRBD1 (7 bases). Germline CDR1 GTSNPN, CDR2 SVGIG (reference sequence). The CDR3 runs to 15 residues. This CDR3 reads CAWSPGGTEPYGQYF. CDR3 bases: TGTGCCTGGAGCCCAGGGGGGACAGAGCCCTACGGGCAGTACTTC.

The chain links TRBV5-1 to TRBJ2-1, with 9 bases aligning to TRBD1. The V and J ends lost 8 bases and 5 bases, in that order; junction bases with no gene match: 8. The CDR3 is 14 residues long. CDR1 and CDR2 (germline): SGHRS, YFSETQ. The CDR3 bases are TGCGCCAGTTGGCGGGACAGGGTTGACAATGAGCAGTTCTTC. This gives the protein CASWRDRVDNEQFF.

The J gene is TRBJ1-2, the V gene TRBV6-5; tentative D call: TRBD1 (5 bases). CDR3 length: 12 amino acids. Germline V CDR1 and CDR2: MNHEY, SVGAGI. V was cut by 6 bases and J by 8 bases, with 13 bases left in between. This chain's CDR3 is CASRGAQRGYTF. CDR3 sequence (DNA): TGTGCCAGCAGAGGGGCTCAGCGGGGCTACACCTTC.

The rearrangement uses TRBV18 and TRBJ1-4; D is undetermined. V lost 3 bases to trimming and J lost 2 bases, with 10 bases between them. The CDR3 has 15 amino acids. The germline V gene encodes CDR1 KGHSH and CDR2 LQKENI. CDR3 sequence (DNA): TGTGCCAGCTCACCTAACGGGTTTACTAATGAAAAACTGTTTTTT. This translates into CASSPNGFTNEKLFF.